The sequence of this T cell receptor beta chain was determined in a study of CD8 T cells in ankylosing spondylitis. Each TCR beta library was made by quantitative 5'-RACE that incorporated molecular barcodes. Each CDR3 protein is one row after TCRdb ran MiXCR on the 5' RACE reads. The table includes just over 300,000 distinct CDR3 sequences, 20% detected once. The germline CDR1 and CDR2 sequences are SNHLY and FYNNEI. The CDR3 runs to 13 residues. Trimming took off 4 bases at V and 4 bases at J, with 10 bases between the two ends. Study-level results: Blood from ankylosing spondylitis patients appeared to carry a characteristic roughly eight-variant TCR beta motif. Significantly higher representation of disease-linked clones was reported for matched ankylosing spondylitis synovial fluid.

This clonotype was counted a few times. Its cognate antigen is unknown. The receptor was derived from a female donor with ankylosing spondylitis or in good health (not recorded which). The chain links TRBV2 to TRBJ1-2; maybe TRBD1 (5 bases). The sample consisted of blood, either unsorted or a sorted T cell fraction (not recorded which). CDR3 sequence: CASSAGRGYGYTF. Here the CDR3 DNA reads TGTGCCAGCAGTGCCGGGAGGGGCTATGGCTACACCTTC.